The T cell receptor (beta chain) under discussion was sequenced for a study of Ad26.COV2.S vaccination and SARS-CoV-2 variants. Study information: As a participant in COV1001, the donor was in the Ad26.COV2.S trial arm. In the study, Ad26.COV2.S was injected intramuscularly once, or twice 56 days apart. Study-level findings and limits: Post-vaccination spike-specific CD8+ and CD4+ T cell responses reportedly had substantial breadth.

Turning to this clone: Its antigen is undetermined.

Treatment described: approximately 18 received Ad26.COV2.S at low or high dose, single or two shots; 5 received placebo; per-sample allocation not given. Collection of the samples took place on day 63 after the first injection of vaccine or placebo. Assay: immunoSEQ multiplex PCR; the TCRdb copy retains only in-frame clones and omits some. The repertoire holds a few hundred thousand clones, with roughly 90% as singletons. The CDR3 loop spans 16 amino acids. V gave up 1 base and J gave up 4 bases, with 17 bases separating them. In germline, CDR1 is SGHRS, CDR2 YFSETQ. The source of this sequence is a person aged 18-65 years who received the Ad26.COV2.S COVID-19 vaccine or a placebo. The sample was peripheral blood, taken in a trial of Ad26.COV2.S vaccine versus placebo. The chain recombines TRBV5-1 with TRBJ2-5; D could derive from TRBD1 or TRBD2 (6 bases each). CDR3 bases: TGCGCCAGCAGCTTGCGCGGAGGGGGGCGAGGAGAGACCCAGTACTTC. As protein: CASSLRGGGRGETQYF.